The 27 T cell receptor beta chains below all came from one sample that was sequenced in a study of vaccination effects on CD4 cells after COVID-19. Antigens for these TCRs are unknown. Having been cultured for roughly 10 days, the cells underwent CD4+ T cell isolation. The assay was immunoSEQ multiplex PCR, and TCRdb's table has in-frame clones only and misses some. The profile shows under 40,000 clones, 82% of them singletons. Material: CD4+ T cells from PBMCs cultured without peptide, obtained before COVID-19 vaccination. Every receptor here comes from a human donor who received a COVID-19 vaccine.

This clone was observed once. The gene calls are TRBV19 and TRBJ1-2, with TRBD1 matching over 10 bases. The junction had 10 bases not matched to a gene; V was cut back by 5 bases and J by 4 bases. CDR3 length equals 16 residues. CDR1 and CDR2 from the germline V gene are LNHDA and SQIVND (reference sequence). CDR3 protein: CASSARTGGRGYGYTF. The CDR3 DNA reads as TGTGCCAGTAGTGCCCGGACAGGGGGAAGAGGCTATGGCTACACCTTC.

CDR3: CASSRTTSGGADTQYF. CDR3 in DNA: TGTGCCAGCAGCCGAACAACTAGCGGGGGGGCCGATACGCAGTATTTT. The chain is built from TRBV14 and TRBJ2-3, with 13 bases fitting TRBD2. Germline V gene lookup returns CDR1 SGHDN and CDR2 FVKESK. With V trimmed by 4 bases and J by 6 bases, 7 bases remained unmatched. The CDR3 length is 16 residues.

This chain uses TRBV9 with TRBJ1-4, with 10 bases that match TRBD1. The V gene's germline CDR1 is SGDLS and CDR2 YYNGEE. V trimming: 0 bases; J trimming: 10 bases; junction bases outside the gene matches: 6. CDR3 length equals 15 residues. The CDR3 reads CASSVDRDRGGKLFF. CDR3 nucleotides: TGTGCCAGCAGCGTAGACCGGGACAGGGGAGGAAAACTGTTTTTT.

The sample holds one count of this clone. This rearrangement joins TRBV11-1 to TRBJ2-7; D gene uncertain. CDR1 SGHAT and CDR2 FQDESV come from the germline V gene (reference sequence). The CDR3 consists of 13 residues. Trimming stripped 2 bases from V and 3 bases from J, with 8 bases between. The CDR3 nucleotides are TGTGCCAGCAGCTTAAACCCAGGCTACGAGCAGTACGTC. As protein: CASSLNPGYEQYV.

V is TRBV28 and J is TRBJ1-1, with 7 bases that match TRBD1. CDR3 length equals 11 residues. Germline CDR1 is MDHEN and CDR2 is SYDVKM. For the CDR3, the DNA is TGTGCAGCAGGGGGGAACACTGAAGCTTTCTTT. Residues: CAAGGNTEAFF.

V and J are TRBV5-1 and TRBJ2-5; no reliable D call. Between the trimmed V and J ends, which lost 2 bases and 1 base, there was a span of 3 bases. CDR3 size: 12 residues. Germline CDR1 reads SGHRS; CDR2 reads YFSETQ. For the CDR3, the DNA is TGCGCCAGCAGCTTTCTCCAAGAGACCCAGTACTTC. This sequence encodes CASSFLQETQYF.

The chain combines TRBV7-2 with TRBJ2-3, with 7 bases lining up with TRBD1. CDR1 is SGHTA, CDR2 FQGNSA, per germline. V gave up 0 bases and J gave up 0 bases; unmatched junction bases: 6. The CDR3 is 17 residues long. The CDR3 nucleotides are TGTGCCAGCAGCTTAGCGAAGGGGGCGCTGAGCACAGATACGCAGTATTTT. Protein sequence: CASSLAKGALSTDTQYF.

The genes are TRBV9 and TRBJ1-5; 8 bases match TRBD1. The CDR3 consists of 14 residues. The germline CDR1 and CDR2 sequences are SGDLS and YYNGEE. V trimming: 3 bases; J trimming: 7 bases; junction bases outside the gene matches: 6. CDR3 sequence: CASSDRDRRQPQHF. The CDR3 region has the DNA TGTGCCAGCAGCGACCGGGACAGGAGACAGCCCCAGCATTTT.

This clone was seen more than once but under ten times. The genes are TRBV10-1 and TRBJ2-2; D call uncertain. V gave up 4 bases and J gave up 1 base, with 10 bases separating them. CDR1 WNHNN and CDR2 SYGVQD come from the germline V gene (reference sequence). This CDR3 spans 15 amino acids. CDR3 nucleotide sequence: TGCGCCAGCAGTGGCCGGGTATTGAACACCGGGGAGCTGTTTTTT. This gives the protein CASSGRVLNTGELFF.

This chain connects TRBV7-2 to TRBJ2-3, with D uncertain. This CDR3 region has 14 residues. Trimming took 2 bases from V and 0 from J, leaving 6 bases between them. Germline loops: CDR1 SGHTA, CDR2 FQGNSA. CDR3 sequence: CASSLTRSTDTQYF. The CDR3 DNA reads TGTGCCAGCAGCTTAACTCGTAGCACAGATACGCAGTATTTT.

The rearrangement uses TRBV28 and TRBJ1-1; D remains ambiguous. The CDR3 runs to 14 residues. V was shortened by 5 bases and J by 6 bases, with 16 bases between the two germline ends. In germline, CDR1 is MDHEN, CDR2 SYDVKM. The DNA for the CDR3 is TGTGCCAGCAGTCCCACGCAGCGGAGGGCTGAAGCTTTCTTT. Translated, it gives CASSPTQRRAEAFF.

This clone was observed a single time. V is TRBV5-1 and J is TRBJ2-1; 10 bases align to TRBD2. Germline assignment: CDR1 SGHRS and CDR2 YFSETQ. With V trimmed by 0 bases and J by 4 bases, 1 base remained unmatched. The CDR3 runs 15 residues. This CDR3 reads CASSLVAGGYNEQFF. The CDR3 DNA reads TGCGCCAGCAGCTTGGTAGCGGGGGGATACAATGAGCAGTTCTTC.

The chain recombines TRBV2 with TRBJ2-4; TRBD1 aligns across 7 bases. After removal of 5 bases from V and 0 bases from J, the junction contained 1 base not matched to a gene. The CDR3 has 14 amino acids. Germline CDR1 and CDR2: SNHLY and FYNNEI. CDR3 sequence reads: CASSYRGAKNIQYF. CDR3 DNA sequence: TGTGCCAGCAGTTACAGGGGAGCCAAAAACATTCAGTACTTC.

The V call is TRBV24-1, the J call TRBJ1-1, with TRBD1 as a possible D gene (5 bases). V lost 2 bases and J 3 bases, leaving 12 bases between the germline ends. CDR1 and CDR2 (germline): KGHDR, SFDVKD. This CDR3 is built from 15 residues. CDR3 DNA sequence: TGTGCCACCAGTGATTCGACGGGACGGCACACTGAAGCTTTCTTT. It specifies CATSDSTGRHTEAFF.

This clone was seen just once. This rearrangement joins TRBV28 to TRBJ1-6; 8 bases line up with TRBD1. The CDR3 loop spans 16 amino acids. Trimming removed 7 bases from V and 5 bases from J; junction bases left unmatched: 10. Germline V gives CDR1 MDHEN, CDR2 SYDVKM. CDR3 sequence (DNA): TGTGCCAGCACCAAGGGACAGGTATTCGATAATTCACCCCTCCACTTT. This translates into CASTKGQVFDNSPLHF.

This chain connects TRBV25-1 to TRBJ2-7, with 12 bases aligning to TRBD1. The CDR3 sequence is 16 residues long. Germline V lookup: CDR1 MGHDK, CDR2 SYGVNS. Trimming cost V 3 bases and J 3 bases; bases outside gene matches: 6. The CDR3 DNA is TGTGCCAGCAGTGAGGGGGGGGACAGGGGGCTCTACGAGCAGTACGTC. Translated: CASSEGGDRGLYEQYV.

This clone was seen a few times. The chain joins TRBV6-5 to TRBJ1-2; 8 nucleotides match TRBD1. Germline CDR1 reads MNHEY; CDR2 reads SVGAGI. This CDR3 has 12 amino acids. V shed 6 bases and J 7 bases; nucleotides not matched to a gene: 4. CDR3 loop: CASSWTGFGYTF. The CDR3, as DNA: TGTGCCAGCAGCTGGACAGGGTTTGGCTACACCTTC.

V and J are TRBV28 and TRBJ1-1; no clear D. From germline, CDR1 is MDHEN and CDR2 SYDVKM. V lost 5 bases and J 5 bases, leaving 12 bases between the germline ends. The CDR3 length is 13 residues. The chain's CDR3 is CASSPSQRTEAFF. For the CDR3, the DNA is TGTGCCAGCAGTCCTTCTCAAAGAACTGAAGCTTTCTTT.

The CDR3 is CASSPRGWSNYGYTF. The CDR3 nucleotides are TGTGCCAGTAGTCCACGGGGCTGGTCTAACTATGGCTACACCTTC. V is TRBV19 and J is TRBJ1-2; a possible D gene is TRBD1 (5 bases). V lost 5 bases, J lost 0 bases, and 13 bases lay in between. The germline V gene encodes CDR1 LNHDA and CDR2 SQIVND (reference sequence). The CDR3 runs 15 residues.

V is TRBV5-1 and J is TRBJ1-4, with TRBD1 as a possible D gene (6 bases). CDR1 SGHRS and CDR2 YFSETQ come from the germline V gene. This CDR3 contains 13 residues. The V gene lost 3 bases and the J gene lost 4 bases, with 7 bases spanning the gap. The CDR3 region is CASSSQGNEKLFF. The CDR3, as DNA: TGCGCCAGCAGCTCACAGGGTAATGAAAAACTGTTTTTT.

The chain is built from TRBV7-9 and TRBJ1-4; D is uncertain. This CDR3 is 15 amino acids long. The germline V and J ends were trimmed by 1 base and 0 bases, with 6 bases remaining between them. Per the germline V gene, CDR1 is SEHNR and CDR2 is FQNEAQ (reference sequence). The CDR3 DNA sequence: TGTGCCAGCAGCTTAGAAACTGCAACTAATGAAAAACTGTTTTTT. It specifies CASSLETATNEKLFF.

The chain links TRBV19 to TRBJ1-1; D is uncertain. This CDR3 has 16 amino acids. V dropped 7 bases and J dropped 1 base, with 19 bases sitting between them. Germline-derived CDR1 and CDR2 are LNHDA and SQIVND (reference sequence). CDR3 protein: CASTLPAGSRNTEAFF. CDR3 DNA sequence: TGTGCCAGTACTCTACCTGCGGGCAGCAGGAACACTGAAGCTTTCTTT.

This clone was detected only once. The chain recombines TRBV6-6 with TRBJ1-1, with D perhaps matching TRBD1 (6 bases). The ends were cut back, 6 bases at V and 8 bases at J, with 10 bases in the middle. This CDR3 is 11 amino acids long. Germline assignment: CDR1 MNHNY and CDR2 SVGAGI (reference sequence). The CDR3 spells CASSSDREAFF. The DNA of the CDR3 is TGTGCCAGCAGCTCTGACAGGGAAGCTTTCTTT.

The chain joins TRBV7-8 to TRBJ2-7; D ambiguous. The CDR3 loop spans 14 amino acids. V lost 5 bases, J lost 1 base, and 12 bases lay in between. Germline V gives CDR1 SGHVS, CDR2 FQNEAQ. The CDR3 here is CASSQRHSSYEQYV. The DNA for the CDR3 is TGTGCCAGCAGCCAGAGACATAGTTCCTACGAGCAGTACGTC.

This rearrangement joins TRBV27 to TRBJ2-1; tentatively, D is TRBD2 (7 bases). V was shortened by 6 bases and J by 7 bases, with 19 bases between the two germline ends. Germline V gene sequence: CDR1 MNHEY, CDR2 SMNVEV (reference sequence). The CDR3 is 15 residues long. The CDR3 loop is CASRNWGGRRNEQFF. The DNA for the CDR3 is TGTGCCAGCAGAAACTGGGGGGGCCGTCGGAATGAGCAGTTCTTC.

This rearrangement joins TRBV7-6 to TRBJ2-5; 7 bases are a match to TRBD2. The CDR3 runs to 15 residues. Per germline, CDR1 SGHVS and CDR2 FNYEAQ. V shed 3 bases, J shed 3 bases, and the junction held 7 bases outside the gene matches. The CDR3 DNA is TGTGCCAGCAGCTTCGTGGGGGGGGAAAAAGAGACCCAGTACTTC. The encoded protein is CASSFVGGEKETQYF.

About this clone: Within the sample, other DNA sequences also encode this same CDR3. V gene TRBV5-4 combines with J gene TRBJ2-1, with no clear D. The germline CDR1 and CDR2 sequences are SGHNT and YYREEE (reference sequence). There are 11 residues in the CDR3. The V and J ends lost 2 bases and 4 bases respectively, with 1 base between them. CDR3 amino acids: CASSFYNEQFF. CDR3 in DNA: TGTGCCAGCAGCTTTTACAATGAGCAGTTCTTC.